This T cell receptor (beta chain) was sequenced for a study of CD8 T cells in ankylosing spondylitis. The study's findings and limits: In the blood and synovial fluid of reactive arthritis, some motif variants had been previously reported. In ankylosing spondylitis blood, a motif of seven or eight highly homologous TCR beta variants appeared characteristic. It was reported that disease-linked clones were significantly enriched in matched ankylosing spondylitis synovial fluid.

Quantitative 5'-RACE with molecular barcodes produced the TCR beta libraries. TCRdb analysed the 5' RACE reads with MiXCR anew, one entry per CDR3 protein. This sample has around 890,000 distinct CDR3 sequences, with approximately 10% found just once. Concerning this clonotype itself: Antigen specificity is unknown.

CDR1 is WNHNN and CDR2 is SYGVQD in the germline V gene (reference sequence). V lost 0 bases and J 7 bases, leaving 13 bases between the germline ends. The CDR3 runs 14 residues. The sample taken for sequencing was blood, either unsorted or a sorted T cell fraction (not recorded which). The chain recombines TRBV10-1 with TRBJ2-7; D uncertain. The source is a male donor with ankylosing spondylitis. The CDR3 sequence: CASSESMGVSEQYF. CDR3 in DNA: TGCGCCAGCAGTGAGTCCATGGGCGTTAGTGAGCAGTACTTC.